This T cell receptor (beta chain) was documented in a study of blood T cell repertoires in COVID-19. Study in general: The United States, Italy and Spain supplied acute and convalescent COVID-19 samples. PBMCs, B-cell-depleted T cells, or T cells were the source of the cDNA or gDNA that made up the material.

As handled by the study authors: Scientists estimated how many nucleated cells there were by amplifying reference gene primers. TCRdb keeps only in-frame clones here, not all; method: immunoSEQ multiplex PCR. That table is the source of V, J and clone size, and D and trimming were worked out from the DNA. The table has approximately 61,000 clones, approximately 86% seen once. This clone has only one observation. The length of the CDR3 is 13 residues. Germline values: CDR1 MDHEN, CDR2 SYDVKM. V shed 4 bases and J shed 3 bases, with 10 bases lying between them. This chain links TRBV28 with TRBJ2-7; D perhaps matches TRBD1 (6 bases). This TCR was recovered from a human donor in a cohort sampled during active COVID-19. Sample: peripheral blood. The CDR3 DNA sequence: TGTGCCAGCAGTTCCTGGGGGCTCTACGAGCAGTACTTC. It is translated as CASSSWGLYEQYF.